The sequence of this TCR beta chain was determined in a study of shared clonotypes between healthy human individuals. Broader study findings: Compared with memory subsets, naive subsets generally had larger estimated richness.

On this clone: The target antigen is unknown.

The V and J ends lost 6 bases and 4 bases respectively, with 22 bases between them. The CDR3 totals 16 residues. Germline CDR1 reads MNHEY; CDR2 reads SMNVEV (reference sequence). Using immunoSEQ multiplex PCR, the repertoire was profiled, and TCRdb retains in-frame clones only, with some absent. Of a few million clones listed, less than 95% are singletons. The sequenced sample was naive CD4+ T cells from PBMCs. Described subset: CD45RA+ positively selected. This sequence was found in a man between 18 and 29 years old in good health. Some clones in this sample may be carry-over from other donors' samples. The rearrangement links TRBV27 to TRBJ2-7; a possible D gene is TRBD1 (6 bases). The CDR3 spells CASSLIYRVPMYEQYF. DNA of the CDR3: TGTGCCAGCAGCCTAATCTACAGGGTCCCGATGTACGAGCAGTACTTC.